This is a list of T cell receptor beta chains from one sample in a study of blood T cell repertoires in COVID-19. Clones were read by immunoSEQ multiplex PCR, and TCRdb kept only the in-frame ones, dropping some. Of fewer than 150,000 clones detected, approximately 80% appear once; the ten largest clones hold about 16%. The sequenced sample was peripheral blood. The source of these receptors is a woman aged 45-65 years with acute or convalescent COVID-19. Both conserved end residues are part of each CDR3. The D gene is left open where the match is weak. Size tells how often a clone was seen (once, few, many) or the class of an expanded clone, and some rows leave it out.

J gene	D gene	clone size	V gene	CDR3 DNA	CDR3 protein
TRBJ1-1	TRBD1	.	TRBV10-2	TGCGCCAGCAGGGGGGCGACAGGGGTAAGCACTGAAGCTTTCTTT	CASRGATGVSTEAFF
TRBJ2-1	.	.	TRBV5-8	TGTGCCAGCAGCTTGGGGGGGCCGACTTACAATGAGCAGTTCTTC	CASSLGGPTYNEQFF
TRBJ2-1	TRBD1	.	TRBV5-1	TGCGCCAGCAGCTTGGTGTCTCAGGGGGCATACAATGAGCAGTTCTTC	CASSLVSQGAYNEQFF
TRBJ2-7	.	.	TRBV4-1	TGCGCCAGCAGCCTAGTGGCCACAGATTACTCCTACGAGCAGTACTTC	CASSLVATDYSYEQYF
TRBJ2-7	TRBD2	.	TRBV6-6	TGTGCCAGCAGTTACTCTAGCGGGGGGAGCTCCTACGAGCAGTACTTC	CASSYSSGGSSYEQYF
TRBJ2-3	TRBD2	.	TRBV27	TGTGCCAGCAGTTTACTCGGAGTAGCGGGGGGGAACACAGATACGCAGTATTTT	CASSLLGVAGGNTDTQYF
TRBJ1-2	.	.	TRBV19	TGTGCCAGTAGTATAGATGGGCGCTACACCTTC	CASSIDGRYTF
TRBJ1-1	.	few	TRBV5-6	TGTGCCAGCAGCTTGGTGGGAGGGGCGGAGAACACTGAAGCTTTCTTT	CASSLVGGAENTEAFF
TRBJ2-7	TRBD1	.	TRBV15	TGTGCCACCAGCAGAGGACAGGGGGAAAGGGACGAGCAGTACTTC	CATSRGQGERDEQYF
TRBJ2-2	.	.	TRBV5-6	TGTGCCAGCAGCTTGTGGCAGGGGCCGCGGGACACCGGGGAGCTGTTTTTT	CASSLWQGPRDTGELFF
TRBJ2-1	TRBD2	.	TRBV7-2	TGTGCCAGCAGCCCGTCGCCGGGACTAGCCTACAATGAGCAGTTCTTC	CASSPSPGLAYNEQFF
TRBJ1-3	TRBD1	.	TRBV7-8	TGTGCCAGCTCTCCTATTATGCAGGGGGTTGGAAACACCATATATTTT	CASSPIMQGVGNTIYF
TRBJ2-3	TRBD1	few	TRBV2	TGTGCCAGCAGCTGGACAGGGGGCGCTGGCACAGATACGCAGTATTTT	CASSWTGGAGTDTQYF
TRBJ2-7	.	.	TRBV5-1	TGCGCCAGCAGCTTGGACACATACGAGCAGTACTTC	CASSLDTYEQYF
TRBJ1-2	.	.	TRBV9	TGTGCCAGCAGCTCCCAGACAGCAAAGGGCGCCTATGGCTACACCTTC	CASSSQTAKGAYGYTF